The 24 T cell receptor beta chains presented below share a single source sample, sequenced in a study of cytomegalovirus exposure and HLA in healthy donors. Some clones are missing from TCRdb's copy, which holds only in-frame ones; the method was immunoSEQ multiplex PCR. The repertoire consists of about 260,000 clones, with about nine tenths occurring once and the leading ten covering 3% to 3.5%. The sequencing sample was made of PBMCs. All receptors derive from a woman aged 25 to 39 in good health and CMV-seronegative.

The chain has TRBV5-1 and TRBJ2-7; D is possibly TRBD1 (6 bases). Germline V gene sequence: CDR1 SGHRS, CDR2 YFSETQ. This CDR3 is 15 amino acids long. Trimming removed 1 base from V and 3 bases from J, with 14 bases in between. The CDR3 protein is CASSLTGKGFYEQYF. The CDR3 region has the DNA TGCGCCAGCAGCTTGACAGGGAAGGGGTTCTACGAGCAGTACTTC.

The rearrangement joins TRBV28 to TRBJ2-7, with D possibly TRBD2 on 5 matching bases. The CDR3 runs to 11 residues. CDR1 is MDHEN, CDR2 SYDVKM, per germline. V lost 6 bases and J lost 7, with 10 bases in between. The CDR3 spells CASRDAGEQYF. Here the CDR3 DNA reads TGTGCCAGCAGGGATGCGGGTGAGCAGTACTTC.

The chain is built from TRBV29-1 and TRBJ1-2; tentatively, D is TRBD1 (5 bases). The V gene's germline CDR1 is SQVTM and CDR2 ANQGSEA. Trimming removed 3 bases at V and 4 bases at J, with 15 bases between. CDR3 size: 14 residues. The CDR3 loop is CSVEAGFSGYGYTF. The CDR3 DNA reads as TGCAGCGTTGAGGCAGGGTTTTCAGGCTATGGCTACACCTTC. The entire variable domain, with the rest obtained from reference TRBV29-1 and TRBJ1-2, is as follows: SAVISQKPSRDICQRGTSLTIQCQVDSQVTMMFWYRQQPGQSLTLIATANQGSEATYESGFVIDKFPISRPNLTFSTLTVSNMSPEDSSIYLCSVEAGFSGYGYTFGSGTRLTVV.

The chain combines TRBV29-1 with TRBJ2-3, with a possible D match to TRBD1 (6 bases). CDR3 length equals 14 residues. V lost 3 bases and J 7 bases, leaving 17 bases between the germline ends. CDR1 SQVTM and CDR2 ANQGSEA come from the germline V gene. CDR3 DNA: TGCAGCGTTGACGGACAGACCACCCAGAATACGCAGTATTTT. This translates into CSVDGQTTQNTQYF.

The rearrangement joins TRBV5-8 to TRBJ2-4; no clear D gene. Trimming removed 0 bases at V and 7 bases at J, with 11 bases between. The CDR3 length is 14 residues. The germline gives CDR1 SGHTS, CDR2 YDEGEE. The CDR3 nucleotides read TGTGCCAGCAGCTTGGGTTCTAGTGGTAACATTCAGTACTTC. Translation: CASSLGSSGNIQYF.

V usage is TRBV30 and J usage is TRBJ1-5; unclear D gene. The ends were cut back, 3 bases at V and 1 base at J, with 13 bases in the middle. CDR1 is GTSNPN and CDR2 is SVGIG in the germline V gene (reference sequence). The CDR3 consists of 15 residues. This CDR3 reads CAWSPGITSNQPQHF. CDR3 coding DNA: TGTGCCTGGAGCCCTGGGATTACAAGCAATCAGCCCCAGCATTTT.

The sample holds a few counts of this clone. The chain carries TRBV5-1 and TRBJ1-2; D remains ambiguous. The germline V and J ends were trimmed by 2 bases and 4 bases, with 9 bases remaining between them. The V gene's germline CDR1 is SGHRS and CDR2 YFSETQ. The CDR3 totals 13 residues. In nucleotides, the CDR3 is TGCGCCAGCAGCTTAAGCAGCGTCTATGGCTACACCTTC. As protein: CASSLSSVYGYTF.

The sample holds a few counts of this clone. The rearrangement joins TRBV28 to TRBJ2-3, with D perhaps TRBD1 or TRBD2 (7 bases each). The CDR3 loop spans 12 amino acids. Germline V lookup: CDR1 MDHEN, CDR2 SYDVKM. Trimming stripped 6 bases from V and 14 bases from J, with 18 bases between. The CDR3 sequence: CASRPSGGGRYF. The CDR3 DNA reads TGTGCCAGCAGACCATCAGGGGGGGGACGGTATTTT.

This chain connects TRBV19 to TRBJ2-7; D may correspond to TRBD1 or TRBD2 (5 bases each). Between the trimmed V and J ends, which lost 3 bases and 3 bases, there was a span of 12 bases. The length of the CDR3 is 14 residues. Per the germline V gene, CDR1 is LNHDA and CDR2 is SQIVND (reference sequence). CDR3 sequence reads: CASSMAGRRYEQYF. For the CDR3, the DNA is TGTGCCAGTAGTATGGCAGGGAGACGCTACGAGCAGTACTTC.

The chain is built from TRBV19 and TRBJ2-7; D uncertain. V was pared by 4 bases and J by 3 bases, with 13 bases between. Looked up from germline, CDR1 is LNHDA and CDR2 is SQIVND (reference sequence). This CDR3 region has 14 residues. The CDR3 loop reads CASSTSLMGYEQYF. CDR3 sequence (DNA): TGTGCCAGTAGTACGAGCCTTATGGGCTACGAGCAGTACTTC.

The genes are TRBV5-1 and TRBJ2-1; possibly TRBD1 or TRBD2 for D (5 bases each). This CDR3 contains 15 residues. Trimming shortened V by 2 bases and J by 3 bases, and 12 bases separated the two germline ends. Germline CDR1 reads SGHRS; CDR2 reads YFSETQ. The CDR3 sequence: CASSFTGTNYNEQFF. In nucleotides, the CDR3 is TGCGCCAGCAGCTTTACCGGGACGAACTACAATGAGCAGTTCTTC.

This chain connects TRBV10-2 to TRBJ1-1; 7 bases line up with TRBD1. This CDR3 has 14 amino acids. V shed 7 bases, J shed 6 bases, and the junction held 11 bases outside the gene matches. The germline gives CDR1 WSHSY, CDR2 SAAADI. In DNA form, the CDR3 reads TGCGCCAGCACGTATTTGATCCAGGGGGCTGAAGCTTTCTTT. It is translated as CASTYLIQGAEAFF.

This chain uses TRBV9 with TRBJ2-1; D is ambiguous. Germline V gives CDR1 SGDLS, CDR2 YYNGEE. V lost 0 bases and J 4 bases, leaving 11 bases between the germline ends. This CDR3 region has 15 residues. This CDR3 reads CASSVGPDVYNEQFF. The CDR3 DNA follows: TGTGCCAGCAGCGTAGGGCCGGACGTTTACAATGAGCAGTTCTTC.

The V and J genes are TRBV27 and TRBJ2-7; 8 bases line up with TRBD1. V gave up 6 bases and J gave up 3 bases; unmatched junction bases: 7. CDR1 and CDR2 from the germline V gene are MNHEY and SMNVEV (reference sequence). The CDR3 covers 14 residues. CDR3 region: CASRRTGNLYEQYF. CDR3 nucleotide sequence: TGTGCCAGCAGACGGACAGGGAACCTCTACGAGCAGTACTTC.

This CDR3 is CASRRGQASFSYEQYF. CDR3 nucleotides: TGCGCCAGCAGAAGGGGACAGGCGTCCTTCTCCTACGAGCAGTACTTC. J is TRBJ2-7 and V is TRBV5-1, with TRBD1 matching over 8 bases. The CDR3 consists of 16 residues. The germline gives CDR1 SGHRS, CDR2 YFSETQ. Unmatched junction bases numbered 10, after V lost 5 bases and J lost 0 bases.

This sequence joins TRBV29-1 and TRBJ2-1; 13 nucleotides agree with TRBD2. V shed 7 bases and J 9 bases; nucleotides not matched to a gene: 6. The CDR3 sequence is 13 residues long. CDR1 is SQVTM and CDR2 is ANQGSEA in the germline V gene. In nucleotides, the CDR3 is TGCAGCGGAACTAGCGGGAGGGCGGTTGAGCAGTTCTTC. Protein sequence: CSGTSGRAVEQFF.

The genes are TRBV5-1 and TRBJ2-7; 10 positions match TRBD1. Trimming at V came to 3 bases and at J to 7 bases, leaving 10 bases not matched to a gene. The length of the CDR3 is 15 residues. Germline V gene data show CDR1 as SGHRS and CDR2 as YFSETQ. As DNA, the CDR3 is TGCGCCAGCAGCTCCCTGACAGGGGGCACGGGGGAGCAGTACTTC. Protein product: CASSSLTGGTGEQYF.

CDR3 in amino acids: CASTDPGLRNYGYTF. The DNA of the CDR3 is TGTGCCAGCACTGACCCAGGGCTTAGAAACTATGGCTACACCTTC. The V and J genes are TRBV28 and TRBJ1-2; D possibly corresponds to TRBD1 (5 bases). Per the germline V gene, CDR1 is MDHEN and CDR2 is SYDVKM. Trimming shortened V by 7 bases and J by 2 bases, and 17 bases separated the two germline ends. The CDR3 totals 15 residues.

This rearrangement joins TRBV15 to TRBJ1-5; the match to TRBD1 covers 7 bases. Trimming removed 0 bases from V and 6 bases from J; junction bases left unmatched: 5. Germline V gene sequence: CDR1 LNHNV, CDR2 YYDKDF (reference sequence). The CDR3 totals 15 residues. CDR3: CATSRDRGVIQPQHF. DNA of the CDR3: TGTGCCACCAGCAGAGACAGGGGGGTTATTCAGCCCCAGCATTTT.

The chain combines TRBV28 with TRBJ2-5; D unclear. CDR1 is MDHEN, CDR2 SYDVKM, per germline. This CDR3 comprises 13 residues. V was cut by 5 bases and J by 4 bases, with 11 bases left in between. CDR3 sequence reads: CASSINNPETQYF. DNA for the CDR3: TGTGCCAGCAGTATAAACAACCCAGAGACCCAGTACTTC.

The V and J genes are TRBV9 and TRBJ1-2; no clear D gene. Germline V gene data show CDR1 as SGDLS and CDR2 as YYNGEE. This CDR3 is built from 12 residues. The ends were cut back, 3 bases at V and 5 bases at J, with 8 bases in the middle. For the CDR3, the DNA is TGTGCCAGCAGCGATGGAGTTTATGGCTACACCTTC. Translation: CASSDGVYGYTF.

This rearrangement joins TRBV27 to TRBJ2-1; the match to TRBD1 covers 9 bases. The J segment lost 4 bases and the V segment lost 6 bases, leaving 10 bases of the junction unmatched. CDR1 and CDR2 (germline): MNHEY, SMNVEV (reference sequence). The CDR3 loop spans 16 amino acids. CDR3 nucleotides: TGTGCCAGCAGGTGGGCCTTTGGACAGGGGTACAATGAGCAGTTCTTC. It specifies CASRWAFGQGYNEQFF.

The V call is TRBV29-1, the J call TRBJ2-4; D not certain. This CDR3 has 13 amino acids. Germline V gene sequence: CDR1 SQVTM, CDR2 ANQGSEA. Trimming cost V 3 bases and J 2 bases, with 8 bases left between them. As DNA, the CDR3 is TGCAGCGTTGAGATCCCCACCAAAAACATTCAGTACTTC. This sequence encodes CSVEIPTKNIQYF. The whole variable domain, remainder taken from reference TRBV29-1 and TRBJ2-4, is SAVISQKPSRDICQRGTSLTIQCQVDSQVTMMFWYRQQPGQSLTLIATANQGSEATYESGFVIDKFPISRPNLTFSTLTVSNMSPEDSSIYLCSVEIPTKNIQYFGAGTRLSVL.

This clone showed up just a few times. The chain joins TRBV15 to TRBJ1-2; tentatively, D is TRBD1 (6 bases). Looked up from germline, CDR1 is LNHNV and CDR2 is YYDKDF (reference sequence). Between the trimmed V and J ends, which lost 5 bases and 6 bases, there was a span of 16 bases. The CDR3 sequence is 14 residues long. CDR3 DNA: TGTGCCACCAGCTCCGCGACAGGTTGGAATGGCTACACCTTC. This encodes CATSSATGWNGYTF.